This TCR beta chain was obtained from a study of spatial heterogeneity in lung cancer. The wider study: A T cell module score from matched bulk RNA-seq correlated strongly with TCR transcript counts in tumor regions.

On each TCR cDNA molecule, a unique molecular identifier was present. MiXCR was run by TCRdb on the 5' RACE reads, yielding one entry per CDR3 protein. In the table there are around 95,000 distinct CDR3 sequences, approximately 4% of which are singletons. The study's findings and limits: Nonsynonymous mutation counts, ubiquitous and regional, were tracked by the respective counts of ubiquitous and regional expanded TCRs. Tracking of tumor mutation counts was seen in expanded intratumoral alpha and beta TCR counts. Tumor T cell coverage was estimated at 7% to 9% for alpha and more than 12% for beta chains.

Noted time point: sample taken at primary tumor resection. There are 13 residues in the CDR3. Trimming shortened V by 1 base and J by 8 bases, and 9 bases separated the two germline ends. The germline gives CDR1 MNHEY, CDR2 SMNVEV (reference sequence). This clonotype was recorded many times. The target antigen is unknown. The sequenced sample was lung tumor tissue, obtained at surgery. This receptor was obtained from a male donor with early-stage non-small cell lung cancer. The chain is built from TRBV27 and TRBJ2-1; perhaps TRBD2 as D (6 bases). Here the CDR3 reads CASSLWGDYEQFF. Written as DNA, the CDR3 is TGTGCCAGCAGTTTATGGGGGGACTATGAGCAGTTCTTC.